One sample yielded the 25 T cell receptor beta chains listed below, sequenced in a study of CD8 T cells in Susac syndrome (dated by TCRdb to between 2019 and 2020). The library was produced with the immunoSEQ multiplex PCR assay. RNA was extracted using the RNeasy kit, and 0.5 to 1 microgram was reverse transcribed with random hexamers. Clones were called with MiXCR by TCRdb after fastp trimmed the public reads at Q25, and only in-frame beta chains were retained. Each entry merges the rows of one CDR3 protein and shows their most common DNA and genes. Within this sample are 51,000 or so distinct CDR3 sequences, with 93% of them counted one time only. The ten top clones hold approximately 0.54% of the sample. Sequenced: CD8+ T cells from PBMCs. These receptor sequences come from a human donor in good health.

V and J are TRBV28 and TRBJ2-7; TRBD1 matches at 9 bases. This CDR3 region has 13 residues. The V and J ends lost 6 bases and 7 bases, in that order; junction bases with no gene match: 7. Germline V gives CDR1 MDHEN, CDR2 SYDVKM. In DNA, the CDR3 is TGTGCCAGCAGGTCGGGACAGGGTGGAGAGCAGTACTTC. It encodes CASRSGQGGEQYF.

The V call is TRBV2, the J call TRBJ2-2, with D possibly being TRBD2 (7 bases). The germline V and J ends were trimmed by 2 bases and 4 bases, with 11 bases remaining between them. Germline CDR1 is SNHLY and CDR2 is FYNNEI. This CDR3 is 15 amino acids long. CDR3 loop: CASSEWGGLTGELFF. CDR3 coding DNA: TGTGCCAGCAGTGAATGGGGGGGCCTCACCGGGGAGCTGTTTTTT.

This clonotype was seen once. In DNA, the CDR3 is TGTGCCAGCAGCTACGGAACAGGGTCTCAAGAGACCCAGTACTTC. It is translated as CASSYGTGSQETQYF. J is TRBJ2-5 and V is TRBV11-2; D is perhaps TRBD1 (6 bases). The V end lost 4 bases, the J end lost 2 bases, and 14 bases lay between the germline ends. There are 15 residues in the CDR3. Germline V lookup: CDR1 SGHAT, CDR2 FQNNGV.

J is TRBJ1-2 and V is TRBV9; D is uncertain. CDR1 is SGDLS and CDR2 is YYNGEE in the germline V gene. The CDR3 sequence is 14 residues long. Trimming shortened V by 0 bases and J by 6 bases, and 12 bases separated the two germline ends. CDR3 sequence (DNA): TGTGCCAGCAGCGTAGTGGTGCAGGAAGATGGCTACACCTTC. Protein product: CASSVVVQEDGYTF.

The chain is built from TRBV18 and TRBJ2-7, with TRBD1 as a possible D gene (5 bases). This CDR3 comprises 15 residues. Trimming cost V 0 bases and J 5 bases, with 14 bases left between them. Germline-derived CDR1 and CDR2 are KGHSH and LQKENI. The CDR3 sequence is CASSPPGQGGHEQYF. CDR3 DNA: TGTGCCAGCTCACCACCGGGGCAGGGTGGCCACGAGCAGTACTTC.

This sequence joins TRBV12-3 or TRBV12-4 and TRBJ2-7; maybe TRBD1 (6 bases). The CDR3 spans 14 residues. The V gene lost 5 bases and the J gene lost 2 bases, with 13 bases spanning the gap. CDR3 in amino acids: CASSLDRRAYEQYF. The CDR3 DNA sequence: TGTGCCAGCAGTCTGGACAGACGGGCCTACGAGCAGTACTTC.

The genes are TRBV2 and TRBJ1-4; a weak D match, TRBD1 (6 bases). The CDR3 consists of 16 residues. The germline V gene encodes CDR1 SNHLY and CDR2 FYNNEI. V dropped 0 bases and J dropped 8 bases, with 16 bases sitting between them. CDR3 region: CASSEAAAGDREKLFF. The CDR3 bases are TGTGCCAGCAGTGAAGCGGCGGCAGGGGATAGGGAAAAACTGTTTTTT.

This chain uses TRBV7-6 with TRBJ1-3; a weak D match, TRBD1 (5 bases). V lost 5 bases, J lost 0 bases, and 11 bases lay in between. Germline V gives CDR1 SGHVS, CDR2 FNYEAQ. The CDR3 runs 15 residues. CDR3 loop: CASSPAGGSGNTIYF. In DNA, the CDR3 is TGTGCCAGCAGCCCAGCCGGGGGCTCTGGAAACACCATATATTTT.

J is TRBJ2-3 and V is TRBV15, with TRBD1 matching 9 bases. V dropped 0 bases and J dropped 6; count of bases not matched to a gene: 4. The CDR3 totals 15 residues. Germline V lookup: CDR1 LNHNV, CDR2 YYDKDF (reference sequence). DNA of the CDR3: TGTGCCACCAGCAGAGAAAGGACAGGGGCCGATACGCAGTATTTT. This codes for CATSRERTGADTQYF.

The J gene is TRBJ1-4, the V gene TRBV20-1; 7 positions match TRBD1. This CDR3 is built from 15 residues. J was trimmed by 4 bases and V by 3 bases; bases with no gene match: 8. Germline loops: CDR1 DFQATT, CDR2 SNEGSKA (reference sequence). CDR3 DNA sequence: TGCAGTGCTAGTAATACGGGACAGCATAATGAAAAACTGTTTTTT. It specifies CSASNTGQHNEKLFF.

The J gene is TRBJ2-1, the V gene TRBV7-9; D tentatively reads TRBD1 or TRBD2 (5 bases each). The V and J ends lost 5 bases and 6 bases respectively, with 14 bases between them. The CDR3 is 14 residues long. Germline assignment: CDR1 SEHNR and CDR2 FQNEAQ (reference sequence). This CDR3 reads CASSPNSGGNEQFF. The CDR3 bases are TGTGCCAGCAGCCCAAATAGTGGGGGCAATGAGCAGTTCTTC.

CDR3 sequence (DNA): TGCGCCAGCAGCCAAGATTGGGTGAACACTGAAGCTTTCTTT. It specifies CASSQDWVNTEAFF. J is TRBJ1-1 and V is TRBV4-1; D uncertain. This CDR3 region has 14 residues. Germline CDR1 and CDR2: MGHRA and YSYEKL. The V end lost 0 bases, the J end lost 0 bases, and 5 bases lay between the germline ends.

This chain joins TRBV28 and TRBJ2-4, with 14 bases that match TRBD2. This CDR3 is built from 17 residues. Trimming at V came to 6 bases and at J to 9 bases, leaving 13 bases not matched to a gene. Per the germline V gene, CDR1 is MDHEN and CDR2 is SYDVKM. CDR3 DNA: TGTGCCAGCAGCAGACCCGGGACTAGCGGGAGTAGGGGCATTCAGTACTTC. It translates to CASSRPGTSGSRGIQYF.

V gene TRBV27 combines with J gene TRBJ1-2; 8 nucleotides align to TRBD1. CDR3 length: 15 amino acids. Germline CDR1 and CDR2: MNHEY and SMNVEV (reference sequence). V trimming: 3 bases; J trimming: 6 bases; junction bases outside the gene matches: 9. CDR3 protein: CASSFLPGGAHGYTF. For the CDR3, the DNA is TGTGCCAGCAGTTTCCTTCCAGGGGGCGCACATGGCTACACCTTC.

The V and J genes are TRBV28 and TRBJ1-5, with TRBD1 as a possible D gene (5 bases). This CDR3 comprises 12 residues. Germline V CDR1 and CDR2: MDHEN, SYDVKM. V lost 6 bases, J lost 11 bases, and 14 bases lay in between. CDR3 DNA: TGTGCCAGCAGATCGCAGGGCCAGGCCCAGCATTTT. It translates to CASRSQGQAQHF. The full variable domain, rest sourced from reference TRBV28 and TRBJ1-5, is DVKVTQSSRYLVKRTGEKVFLECVQDMDHENMFWYRQDPGLGLRLIYFSYDVKMKEKGDIPEGYSVSREKKERFSLILESASTNQTSMYLCASRSQGQAQHFGDGTRLSIL.

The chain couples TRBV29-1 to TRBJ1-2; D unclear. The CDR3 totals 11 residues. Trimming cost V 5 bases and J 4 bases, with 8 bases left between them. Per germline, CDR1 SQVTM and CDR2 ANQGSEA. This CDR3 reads CSVKRSYGYTF. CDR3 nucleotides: TGCAGCGTTAAGAGGAGCTATGGCTACACCTTC.

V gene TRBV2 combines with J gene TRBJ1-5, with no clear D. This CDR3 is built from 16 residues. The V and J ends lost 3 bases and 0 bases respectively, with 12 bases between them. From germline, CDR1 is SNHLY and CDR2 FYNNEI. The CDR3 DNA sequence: TGTGCCAGCAGTGAGTCGACGGGGTATAGCAATCAGCCCCAGCATTTT. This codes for CASSESTGYSNQPQHF. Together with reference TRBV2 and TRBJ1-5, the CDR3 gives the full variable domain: EPEVTQTPSHQVTQMGQEVILRCVPISNHLYFYWYRQILGQKVEFLVSFYNNEISEKSEIFDDQFSVERPDGSNFTLKIRSTKLEDSAMYFCASSESTGYSNQPQHFGDGTRLSIL.

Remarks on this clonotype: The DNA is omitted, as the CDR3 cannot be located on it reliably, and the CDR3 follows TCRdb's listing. The CDR3 protein is CASSSSGTGILQPQHF. This chain links TRBV28 with TRBJ1-5; the table's D gene call, TRBD1, was not cross checked with the DNA. CDR1 and CDR2 from the germline V gene are MDHEN and SYDVKM. 16 amino acids form the CDR3, both terminal residues included.

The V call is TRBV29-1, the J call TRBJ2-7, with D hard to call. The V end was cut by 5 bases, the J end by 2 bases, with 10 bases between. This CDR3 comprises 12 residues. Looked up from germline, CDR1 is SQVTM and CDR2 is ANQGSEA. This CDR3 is CSVFDGAYEQYF. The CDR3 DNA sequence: TGCAGCGTTTTCGACGGTGCCTACGAGCAGTACTTC.

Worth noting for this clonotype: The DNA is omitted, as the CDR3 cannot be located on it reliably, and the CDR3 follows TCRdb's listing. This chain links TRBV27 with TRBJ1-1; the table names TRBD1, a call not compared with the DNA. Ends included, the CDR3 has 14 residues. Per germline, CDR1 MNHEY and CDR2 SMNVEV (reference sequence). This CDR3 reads CASSSSDRGTEAFF.

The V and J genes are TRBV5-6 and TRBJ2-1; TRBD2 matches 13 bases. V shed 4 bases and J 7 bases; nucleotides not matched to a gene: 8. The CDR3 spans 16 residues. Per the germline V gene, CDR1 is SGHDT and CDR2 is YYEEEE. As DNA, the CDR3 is TGTGCCAGCAGCGACGGGACTAGCGGGATGGTAAATGAGCAGTTCTTC. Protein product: CASSDGTSGMVNEQFF.

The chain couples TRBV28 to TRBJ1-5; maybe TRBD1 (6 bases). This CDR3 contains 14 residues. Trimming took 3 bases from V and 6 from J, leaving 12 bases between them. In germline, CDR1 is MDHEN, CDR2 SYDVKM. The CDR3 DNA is TGTGCCAGCAGTTTCGGGGGGCGAGCTCAGCCCCAGCATTTT. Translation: CASSFGGRAQPQHF.

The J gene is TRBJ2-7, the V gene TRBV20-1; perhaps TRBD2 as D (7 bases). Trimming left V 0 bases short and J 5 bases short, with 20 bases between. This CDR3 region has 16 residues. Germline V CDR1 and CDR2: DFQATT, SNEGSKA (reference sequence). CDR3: CSARDFFQGGGDEQYF. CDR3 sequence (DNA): TGCAGTGCTAGAGATTTCTTTCAAGGGGGAGGGGACGAGCAGTACTTC.

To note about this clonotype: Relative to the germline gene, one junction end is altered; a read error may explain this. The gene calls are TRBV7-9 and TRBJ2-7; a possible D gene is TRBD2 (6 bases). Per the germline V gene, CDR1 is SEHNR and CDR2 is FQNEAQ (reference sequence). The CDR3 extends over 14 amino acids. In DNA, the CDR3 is TGTGCCAGCAGCATAGCCGGCTTTGGAGGGGAGCAGTACTTC. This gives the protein CASSIAGFGGEQYF. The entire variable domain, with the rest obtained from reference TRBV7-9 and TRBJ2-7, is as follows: DTGVSQNPRHKITKRGQNVTFRCDPISEHNRLYWYRQTLGQGPEFLTYFQNEAQLEKSRLLSDRFSAERPKGSFSTLEIQRTEQGDSAMYLCASSIAGFGGEQYFGPGTRLTVT.

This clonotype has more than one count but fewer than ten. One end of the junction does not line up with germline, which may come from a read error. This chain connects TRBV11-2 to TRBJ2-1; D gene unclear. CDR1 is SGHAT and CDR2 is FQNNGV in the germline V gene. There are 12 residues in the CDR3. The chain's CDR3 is CASSLGANEQFF. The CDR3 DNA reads TGTGCCAGCAGTTTAGGAGCAAATGAGCAGTTCTTC.